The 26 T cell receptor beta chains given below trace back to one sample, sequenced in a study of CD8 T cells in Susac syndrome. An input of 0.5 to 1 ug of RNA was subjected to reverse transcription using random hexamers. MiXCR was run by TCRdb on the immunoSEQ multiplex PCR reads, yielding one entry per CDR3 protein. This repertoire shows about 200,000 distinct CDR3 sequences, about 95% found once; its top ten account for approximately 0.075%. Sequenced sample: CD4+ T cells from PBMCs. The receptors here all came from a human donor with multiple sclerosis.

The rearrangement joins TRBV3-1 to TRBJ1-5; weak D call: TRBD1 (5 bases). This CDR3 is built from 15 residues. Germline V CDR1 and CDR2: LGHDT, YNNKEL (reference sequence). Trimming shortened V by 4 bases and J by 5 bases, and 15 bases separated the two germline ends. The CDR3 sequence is CASSRGRVGDQPQHF. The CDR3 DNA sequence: TGTGCCAGCAGCCGGGGCAGGGTAGGGGATCAGCCCCAGCATTTT.

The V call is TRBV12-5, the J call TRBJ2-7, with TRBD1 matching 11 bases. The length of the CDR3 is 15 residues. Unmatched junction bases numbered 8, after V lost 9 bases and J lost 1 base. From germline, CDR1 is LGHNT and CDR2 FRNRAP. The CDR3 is CASSPWDRGSYEQYF. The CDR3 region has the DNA TGTGCTAGCTCCCCCTGGGACAGGGGGTCCTACGAGCAGTACTTC. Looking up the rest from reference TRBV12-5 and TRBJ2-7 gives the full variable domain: DARVTQTPRHKVTEMGQEVTMRCQPILGHNTVFWYRQTMMQGLELLAYFRNRAPLDDSGMPKDRFSAEMPDATLATLKIQPSEPRDSAVYFCASSPWDRGSYEQYFGPGTRLTVT.

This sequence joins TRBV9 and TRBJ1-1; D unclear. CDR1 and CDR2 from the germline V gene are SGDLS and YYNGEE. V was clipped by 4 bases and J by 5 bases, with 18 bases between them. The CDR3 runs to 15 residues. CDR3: CASSSLRGFGTEAFF. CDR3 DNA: TGTGCCAGCAGCTCACTGCGAGGGTTCGGGACTGAAGCTTTCTTT.

This chain's CDR3 is CASRFYRGQETQYF. CDR3 sequence (DNA): TGCGCCAGCAGATTCTACAGGGGTCAAGAGACCCAGTACTTC. The chain combines TRBV5-1 with TRBJ2-5; TRBD1 agrees at 7 bases. The V gene end was trimmed by 5 bases and the J gene end by 2 bases; junction bases not matched to a gene: 6. The CDR3 is 14 residues long. In germline, CDR1 is SGHRS, CDR2 YFSETQ.

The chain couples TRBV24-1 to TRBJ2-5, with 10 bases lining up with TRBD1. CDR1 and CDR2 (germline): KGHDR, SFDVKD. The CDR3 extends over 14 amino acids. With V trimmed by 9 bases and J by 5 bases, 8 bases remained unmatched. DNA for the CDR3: TGTGCCACCGAAGAGGGACAGGGGAGTGAGACCCAGTACTTC. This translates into CATEEGQGSETQYF.

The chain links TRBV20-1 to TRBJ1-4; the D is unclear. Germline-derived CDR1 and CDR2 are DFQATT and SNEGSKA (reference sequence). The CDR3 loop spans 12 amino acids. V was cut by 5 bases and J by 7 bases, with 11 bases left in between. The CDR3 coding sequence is TGCAGTGCTGCGCGGGCTGCTGAAAAACTGTTTTTT. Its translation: CSAARAAEKLFF.

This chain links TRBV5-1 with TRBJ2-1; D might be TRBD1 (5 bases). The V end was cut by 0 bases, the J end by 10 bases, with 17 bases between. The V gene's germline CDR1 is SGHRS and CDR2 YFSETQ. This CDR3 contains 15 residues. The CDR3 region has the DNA TGCGCCAGCAGCTTGGCCGGACCGATGACAGAGGAGCAGTTCTTC. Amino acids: CASSLAGPMTEEQFF.

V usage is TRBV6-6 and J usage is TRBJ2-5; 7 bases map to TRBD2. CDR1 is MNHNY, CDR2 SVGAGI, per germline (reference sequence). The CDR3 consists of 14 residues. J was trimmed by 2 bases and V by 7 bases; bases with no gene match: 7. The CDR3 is CASNLLAEQETQYF. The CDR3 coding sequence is TGTGCCAGCAACCTCCTAGCGGAACAAGAGACCCAGTACTTC.

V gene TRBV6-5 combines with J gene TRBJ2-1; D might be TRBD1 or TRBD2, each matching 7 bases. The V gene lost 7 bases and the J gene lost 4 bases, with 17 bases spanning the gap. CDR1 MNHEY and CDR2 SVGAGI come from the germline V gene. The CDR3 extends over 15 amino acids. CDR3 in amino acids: CASTTSGGGYNEQFF. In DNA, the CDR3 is TGTGCCAGCACCACGTCAGGGGGGGGATACAATGAGCAGTTCTTC.

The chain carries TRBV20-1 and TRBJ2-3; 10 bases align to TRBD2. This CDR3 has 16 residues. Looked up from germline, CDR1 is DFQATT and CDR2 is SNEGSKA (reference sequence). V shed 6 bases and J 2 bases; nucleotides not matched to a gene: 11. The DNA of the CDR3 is TGCAGTGCCAACCGTCCTAGCGGGGGCCTCACAGATACGCAGTATTTT. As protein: CSANRPSGGLTDTQYF.

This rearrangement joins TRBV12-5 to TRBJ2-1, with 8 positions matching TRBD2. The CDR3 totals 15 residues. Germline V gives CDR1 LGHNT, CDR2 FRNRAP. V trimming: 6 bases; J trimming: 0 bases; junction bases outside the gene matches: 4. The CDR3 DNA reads TGTGCTAGTGGCCTTAGCGGGGCCTCCTACAATGAGCAGTTCTTC. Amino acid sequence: CASGLSGASYNEQFF.

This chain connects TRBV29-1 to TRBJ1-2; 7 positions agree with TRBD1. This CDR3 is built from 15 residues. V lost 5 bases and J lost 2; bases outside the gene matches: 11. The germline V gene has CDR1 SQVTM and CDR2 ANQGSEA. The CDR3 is CSVNGPGQRNYGYTF. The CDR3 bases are TGCAGCGTTAACGGTCCGGGACAGAGAAACTATGGCTACACCTTC.

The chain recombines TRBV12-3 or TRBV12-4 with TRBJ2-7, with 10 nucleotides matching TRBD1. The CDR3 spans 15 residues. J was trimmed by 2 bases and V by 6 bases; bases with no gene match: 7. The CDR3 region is CASSKTGGLTYEQYF. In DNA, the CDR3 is TGTGCCAGCAGCAAGACAGGGGGCCTTACCTACGAGCAGTACTTC.

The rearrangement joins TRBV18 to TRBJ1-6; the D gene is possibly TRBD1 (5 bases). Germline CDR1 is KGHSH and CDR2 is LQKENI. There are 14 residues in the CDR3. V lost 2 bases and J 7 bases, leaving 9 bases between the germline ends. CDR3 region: CASSPGTENSPLHF. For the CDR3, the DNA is TGTGCCAGCTCACCAGGGACGGAGAATTCACCCCTCCACTTT.

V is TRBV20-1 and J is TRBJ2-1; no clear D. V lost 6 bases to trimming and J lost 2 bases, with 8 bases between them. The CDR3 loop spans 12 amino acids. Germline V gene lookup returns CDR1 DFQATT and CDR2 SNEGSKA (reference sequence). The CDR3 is CSATLPYNEQFF. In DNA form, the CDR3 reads TGCAGTGCGACGCTCCCCTACAATGAGCAGTTCTTC.

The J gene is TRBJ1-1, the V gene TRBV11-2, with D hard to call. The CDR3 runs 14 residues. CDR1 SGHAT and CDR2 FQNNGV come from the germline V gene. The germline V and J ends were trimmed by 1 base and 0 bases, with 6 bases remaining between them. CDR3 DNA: TGTGCCAGCAGCTTAGTATCGGTGAACACTGAAGCTTTCTTT. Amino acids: CASSLVSVNTEAFF.

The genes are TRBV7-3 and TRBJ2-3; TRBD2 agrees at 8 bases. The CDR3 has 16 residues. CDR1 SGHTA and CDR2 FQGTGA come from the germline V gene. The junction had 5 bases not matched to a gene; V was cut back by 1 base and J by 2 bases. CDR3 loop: CASSLRAGALTDTQYF. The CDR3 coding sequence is TGTGCCAGCAGCTTAAGAGCGGGGGCCCTCACAGATACGCAGTATTTT.

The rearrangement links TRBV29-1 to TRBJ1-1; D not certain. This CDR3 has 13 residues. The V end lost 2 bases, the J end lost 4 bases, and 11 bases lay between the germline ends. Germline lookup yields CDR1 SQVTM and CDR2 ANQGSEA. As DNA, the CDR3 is TGCAGCGTTGAACGGGCCTTCGGCACTGAAGCTTTCTTT. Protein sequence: CSVERAFGTEAFF.

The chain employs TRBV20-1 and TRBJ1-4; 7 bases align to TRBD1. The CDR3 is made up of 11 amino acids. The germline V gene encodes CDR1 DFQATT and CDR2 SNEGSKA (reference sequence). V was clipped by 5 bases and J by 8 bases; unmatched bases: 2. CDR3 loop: CSAQGGEKLFF. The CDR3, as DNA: TGCAGTGCTCAGGGGGGGGAAAAACTGTTTTTT.

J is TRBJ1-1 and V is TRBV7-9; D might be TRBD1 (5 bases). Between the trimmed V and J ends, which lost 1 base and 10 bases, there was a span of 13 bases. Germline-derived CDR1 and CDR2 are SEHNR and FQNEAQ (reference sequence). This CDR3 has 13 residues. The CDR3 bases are TGTGCCAGCAGCTTAGGGGGCGCCCCGAGAGCTTTCTTT. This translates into CASSLGGAPRAFF.

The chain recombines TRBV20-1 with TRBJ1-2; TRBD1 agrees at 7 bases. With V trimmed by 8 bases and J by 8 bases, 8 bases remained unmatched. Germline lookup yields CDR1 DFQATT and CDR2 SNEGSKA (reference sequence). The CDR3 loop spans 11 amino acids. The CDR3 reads CSTDRDLGYTF. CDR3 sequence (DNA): TGCAGTACAGACAGGGATCTCGGCTACACCTTC.

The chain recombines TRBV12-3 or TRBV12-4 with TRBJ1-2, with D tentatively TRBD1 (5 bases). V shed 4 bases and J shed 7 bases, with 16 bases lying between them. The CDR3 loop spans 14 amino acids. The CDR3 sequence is CASSSTVTGRGYTF. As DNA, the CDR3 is TGTGCCAGCAGTTCAACGGTCACAGGTCGTGGCTACACCTTC.

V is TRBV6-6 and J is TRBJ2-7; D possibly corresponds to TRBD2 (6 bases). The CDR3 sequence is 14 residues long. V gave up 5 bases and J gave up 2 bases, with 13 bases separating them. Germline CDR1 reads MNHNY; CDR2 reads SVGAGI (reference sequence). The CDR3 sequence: CASSHAGTAYEQYF. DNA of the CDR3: TGTGCCAGCAGTCACGCCGGGACTGCCTACGAGCAGTACTTC.

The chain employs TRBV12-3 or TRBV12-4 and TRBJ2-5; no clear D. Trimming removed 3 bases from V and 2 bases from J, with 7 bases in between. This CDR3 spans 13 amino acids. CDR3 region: CASSLRSQETQYF. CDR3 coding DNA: TGTGCCAGCAGTTTGCGGTCTCAAGAGACCCAGTACTTC.

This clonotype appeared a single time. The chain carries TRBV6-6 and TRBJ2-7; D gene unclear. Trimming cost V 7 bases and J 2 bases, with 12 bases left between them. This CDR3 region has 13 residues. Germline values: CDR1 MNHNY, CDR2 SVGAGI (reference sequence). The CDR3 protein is CASTSQLTYEQYF. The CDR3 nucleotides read TGTGCCAGCACCTCTCAGCTTACCTACGAGCAGTACTTC.

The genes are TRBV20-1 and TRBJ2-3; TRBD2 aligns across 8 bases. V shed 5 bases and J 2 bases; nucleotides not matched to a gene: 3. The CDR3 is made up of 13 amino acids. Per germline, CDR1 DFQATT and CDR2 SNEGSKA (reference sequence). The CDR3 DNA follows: TGCAGTGCTCCACTAGCGGACACAGATACGCAGTATTTT. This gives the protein CSAPLADTDTQYF.